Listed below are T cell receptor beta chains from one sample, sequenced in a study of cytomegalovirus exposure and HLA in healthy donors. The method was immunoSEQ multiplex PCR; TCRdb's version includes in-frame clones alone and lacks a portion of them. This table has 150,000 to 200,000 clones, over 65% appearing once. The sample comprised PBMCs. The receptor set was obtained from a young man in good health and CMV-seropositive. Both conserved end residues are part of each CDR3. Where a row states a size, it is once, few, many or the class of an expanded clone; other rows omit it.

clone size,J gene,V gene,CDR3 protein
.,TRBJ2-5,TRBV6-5,CASSYTSGSSETQYF
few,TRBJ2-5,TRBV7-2,CASSLGGRRTRETQYF
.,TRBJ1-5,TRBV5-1,CASSQTGGNQPQHF
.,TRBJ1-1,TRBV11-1,CASSPSLQGDPTEAFF
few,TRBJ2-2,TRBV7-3,CASSLEGVTNTGELFF
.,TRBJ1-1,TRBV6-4,CASSPQGAGTEAFF
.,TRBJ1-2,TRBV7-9,CASSPGTPDMARTF
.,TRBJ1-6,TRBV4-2,CASSQALIGGPLHF
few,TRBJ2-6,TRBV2,CANRQGAGGANVLTF
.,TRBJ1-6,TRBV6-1,CASSEIGDSMYSPLHF
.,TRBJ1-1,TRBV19,CASTSGTGFPEAFF
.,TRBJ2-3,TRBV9,CASSVGTPTDTQYF
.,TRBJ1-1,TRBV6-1,CASTPTGGDTEAFF
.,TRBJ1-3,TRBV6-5,CASTPGGYSGNTIYF
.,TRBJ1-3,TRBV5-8,CASSLSISGNTIYF
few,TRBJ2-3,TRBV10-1,CARGRGGRFLGDTQYF
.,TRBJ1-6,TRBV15,CATSRDYLGGNSPLHF